This entry lists 26 T cell receptor beta chains sequenced from one sample in a study of control samples from healthy donors and cancer patients. This table comes from immunoSEQ multiplex PCR, and its TCRdb copy is limited to in-frame clones, with some not included. Counted here are under 80,000 clones, about 93% occurring once; the ten biggest clones make up over 5%. Sequences were obtained from blood. These receptors were collected from a woman in her thirties or forties in good health.

This chain uses TRBV28 with TRBJ1-5; D perhaps matches TRBD1 (5 bases). The CDR3 has 15 amino acids. Germline loops: CDR1 MDHEN, CDR2 SYDVKM. V shed 5 bases and J shed 6 bases, with 17 bases lying between them. CDR3 protein: CASSPSMGGGQPQHF. Written as DNA, the CDR3 is TGTGCCAGCAGTCCTAGTATGGGTGGGGGTCAGCCCCAGCATTTT.

The chain employs TRBV21-1 and TRBJ2-7; the table's D call TRBD1 went unverified against the DNA. TRBV21-1 is tagged as a pseudogene. This CDR3 comprises 15 residues. The CDR3 bases are TGTGCCAGCTGCGATCCCGGGACAGGGACCTACGAGCAGTACTTC. Its translation is CASCDPGTGTYEQYF.

This clone was counted once. The J gene is TRBJ1-6, the V gene TRBV3-1 (or the pseudogene TRBV3-2), with TRBD1 identical over 8 bases. Germline V gene data show CDR1 as LGHDT and CDR2 as YNNKEL (reference sequence). After removal of 4 bases from V and 6 bases from J, the junction contained 8 bases not matched to a gene. This CDR3 comprises 16 residues. The CDR3 region is CASSLHPTGGNSPLHF. The CDR3 DNA reads as TGTGCCAGCAGCCTACACCCCACAGGGGGTAATTCACCCCTCCACTTT.

The rearrangement links TRBV4-1 to TRBJ2-6, with D perhaps matching TRBD1 (6 bases). The CDR3 is 19 residues long. Germline V gene data show CDR1 as MGHRA and CDR2 as YSYEKL. V lost 1 base, J lost 1 base, and 17 bases lay in between. The CDR3 nucleotides are TGCGCCAGCAGCCAAGCGGGTTTGGGGGCAAATTCTGGGGCCAACGTCCTGACTTTC. As protein: CASSQAGLGANSGANVLTF.

The V gene is TRBV5-1, the J gene TRBJ1-1; D might be TRBD1 (5 bases). Germline assignment: CDR1 SGHRS and CDR2 YFSETQ. The CDR3 is 13 residues long. The V end lost 2 bases, the J end lost 3 bases, and 8 bases lay between the germline ends. The CDR3 DNA reads as TGCGCCAGCAGCTTATCGACAGACACTGAAGCTTTCTTT. It translates to CASSLSTDTEAFF.

The chain joins TRBV21-1 to TRBJ2-1; the table assigns TRBD1, which was not confirmed against the DNA. TRBV21-1 constitutes a pseudogene. The CDR3 covers 16 residues. Here the CDR3 reads CASSKDRHRGGNEQFF. The CDR3 DNA reads as TGTGCCAGCAGCAAAGATCGGCACAGGGGTGGAAATGAGCAGTTCTTC.

This chain joins TRBV9 and TRBJ2-2, with 15 bases lining up with TRBD2. This CDR3 has 20 amino acids. J gave up 0 bases and V 4 bases, and 10 bases lay outside the gene matches. The germline V gene encodes CDR1 SGDLS and CDR2 YYNGEE. The CDR3 reads CASSPPPGLAGGPNTGELFF. In DNA form, the CDR3 reads TGTGCCAGCAGCCCCCCACCGGGACTAGCGGGAGGTCCGAACACCGGGGAGCTGTTTTTT.

The V and J genes are TRBV7-8 and TRBJ1-3, with 7 bases matching TRBD1. The junction had 7 bases not matched to a gene; V was cut back by 5 bases and J by 3 bases. The CDR3 consists of 15 residues. Germline CDR1 reads SGHVS; CDR2 reads FQNEAQ. CDR3 sequence (DNA): TGTGCCAGCAGCCAGGGACAGCTACTTGGAAACACCATATATTTT. Protein: CASSQGQLLGNTIYF. Full variable domain (missing parts from reference TRBV7-8 and TRBJ1-3): GAGVSQSPRYKVAKRGQDVALRCDPISGHVSLFWYQQALGQGPEFLTYFQNEAQLDKSGLPSDRFFAERPEGSVSTLKIQRTQQEDSAVYLCASSQGQLLGNTIYFGEGSWLTVV.

V usage is TRBV7-9 and J usage is TRBJ1-6; D possibly corresponds to TRBD1 (5 bases). The CDR3 consists of 15 residues. The V gene's germline CDR1 is SEHNR and CDR2 FQNEAQ (reference sequence). V lost 5 bases and J 9 bases, leaving 17 bases between the germline ends. The CDR3 is CASSNRDPSISPLHF. The CDR3 DNA sequence: TGTGCCAGCAGCAACCGGGACCCATCTATTTCACCCCTCCACTTT.

The chain employs TRBV12-3 or TRBV12-4 and TRBJ2-7; D might be TRBD2 (6 bases). The CDR3 totals 13 residues. V was clipped by 4 bases and J by 4 bases, with 11 bases between them. The CDR3 DNA is TGTGCCAGCAGTTCCCTAGCGAAATACGAGCAGTACTTC. It translates to CASSSLAKYEQYF.

The chain carries TRBV9 and TRBJ2-1, with 11 bases that match TRBD2. Germline CDR1 reads SGDLS; CDR2 reads YYNGEE. There are 16 residues in the CDR3. J lost 6 bases, V lost 5 bases, and 10 bases had no gene match. In nucleotides, the CDR3 is TGTGCCAGCAGAGATGGGGGTACTAGCGGGAGCAATGAGCAGTTCTTC. It yields the protein CASRDGGTSGSNEQFF.

V usage is TRBV12-3 or TRBV12-4 and J usage is TRBJ2-1; D is ambiguous. Between the trimmed V and J ends, which lost 1 base and 6 bases, there was a span of 1 base. The CDR3 is made up of 11 amino acids. CDR3 nucleotide sequence: TGTGCCAGCAGTTTAGGCAATGAGCAGTTCTTC. Residues: CASSLGNEQFF.

This chain joins TRBV5-8 and TRBJ1-5; D is perhaps TRBD1 (6 bases). Germline V gives CDR1 SGHTS, CDR2 YDEGEE. Trimming shortened V by 0 bases and J by 6 bases, and 10 bases separated the two germline ends. This CDR3 comprises 14 residues. CDR3 residues: CASSLDRASQPQHF. DNA for the CDR3: TGTGCCAGCAGCTTGGACAGGGCTAGTCAGCCCCAGCATTTT.

The gene calls are TRBV7-2 and TRBJ1-4; 9 bases are shared with TRBD1. The germline CDR1 and CDR2 sequences are SGHTA and FQGNSA. V lost 5 bases, J lost 6 bases, and 4 bases stayed unmatched. This CDR3 has 14 amino acids. CDR3 DNA sequence: TGTGCCAGCAGCAAAGACAGGGGGGATGAAAAACTGTTTTTT. Protein sequence: CASSKDRGDEKLFF.

This chain joins TRBV6-4 and TRBJ2-2; TRBD1 aligns across 9 bases. CDR3 length: 15 residues. The germline CDR1 and CDR2 sequences are MRHNA and SNTAGT. The V segment lost 3 bases and the J segment 7 bases; nucleotides outside the gene matches: 6. The CDR3 region is CASSESETGGGELFF. CDR3 DNA sequence: TGTGCCAGCAGTGAATCTGAGACAGGGGGCGGGGAGCTGTTTTTT.

The gene calls are TRBV10-3 and TRBJ2-6, with 8 bases matching TRBD1. V was clipped by 11 bases and J by 0 bases; unmatched bases: 12. The length of the CDR3 is 17 residues. Germline V gene lookup returns CDR1 ENHRY and CDR2 SYGVKD. The CDR3 is CAAIPGTGASGANVLTF. CDR3 DNA: TGTGCCGCTATCCCCGGGACAGGCGCCTCTGGGGCCAACGTCCTGACTTTC.

This chain joins TRBV6-2 or TRBV6-3 and TRBJ1-5, with a weak D call TRBD1 (6 bases). The V end was cut by 4 bases, the J end by 7 bases, with 8 bases between. The CDR3 length is 12 residues. Germline CDR1 reads MNHEY; CDR2 reads SVGEGT. The CDR3 loop reads CASSSQGQPQHF. CDR3 DNA sequence: TGTGCCAGCAGTTCACAGGGACAGCCCCAGCATTTT.

The V and J genes are TRBV30 and TRBJ1-1; the D is unclear. V was shortened by 5 bases and J by 6 bases, with 7 bases between the two germline ends. Germline V gene sequence: CDR1 GTSNPN, CDR2 SVGIG (reference sequence). The CDR3 is made up of 10 amino acids. The CDR3 loop reads CAWRPAEAFF. The CDR3 region has the DNA TGTGCCTGGCGGCCGGCTGAAGCTTTCTTT.

The chain carries TRBV2 and TRBJ1-1; no firm D call. With 6 bases removed from V and 1 base from J, the gap between germline ends came to 6 bases. This CDR3 has 12 residues. Germline values: CDR1 SNHLY, CDR2 FYNNEI. The CDR3, as DNA: TGTGCCAGCAGGGCAGGGAACACTGAAGCTTTCTTT. Translated: CASRAGNTEAFF.

The rearrangement joins TRBV19 to TRBJ1-1, with a possible D match to TRBD1 (6 bases). The germline V gene encodes CDR1 LNHDA and CDR2 SQIVND (reference sequence). Trimming removed 7 bases from V and 0 bases from J, with 9 bases in between. This CDR3 region has 13 residues. CDR3 in amino acids: CASNRALNTEAFF. The CDR3 nucleotides are TGTGCCAGTAACAGGGCTCTGAACACTGAAGCTTTCTTT.

V is TRBV27 and J is TRBJ2-6; the D gene could be TRBD1 or TRBD2 (5 bases each). This CDR3 spans 14 amino acids. Germline V CDR1 and CDR2: MNHEY, SMNVEV (reference sequence). Between the trimmed V and J ends, which lost 2 bases and 4 bases, there was a span of 6 bases. The CDR3, as DNA: TGTGCCAGCAGTTTAAGGGACGGGGCCAACGTCCTGACTTTC. Protein product: CASSLRDGANVLTF.

This clone was recorded only once. The chain is built from TRBV12-3 or TRBV12-4 and TRBJ2-7, with TRBD1 matching over 8 bases. The CDR3 is 12 amino acids. The trim removed 6 bases at V and 6 bases at J, leaving 4 bases unmatched. CDR3 DNA: TGTGCCAGCAGAACAACAGGGGGCGAGCAGTACTTC. Protein product: CASRTTGGEQYF.

The chain employs TRBV7-9 and TRBJ2-5; D possibly uses TRBD1 or TRBD2 (5 bases each). Germline V CDR1 and CDR2: SEHNR, FQNEAQ (reference sequence). Trimming took 5 bases from V and 1 from J, leaving 11 bases between them. This CDR3 contains 14 residues. The CDR3 sequence: CASSLRGSQETQYF. The CDR3 bases are TGTGCCAGCAGCCTACGGGGCAGCCAAGAGACCCAGTACTTC.

V and J are TRBV15 and TRBJ2-5; D not resolved. V lost 4 bases and J lost 1, with 13 bases in between. This CDR3 is built from 15 residues. Germline assignment: CDR1 LNHNV and CDR2 YYDKDF (reference sequence). The CDR3 bases are TGTGCCACCAGCATACACCACGAGAGCCAAGAGACCCAGTACTTC. Translation: CATSIHHESQETQYF.

V is TRBV19 and J is TRBJ2-3, with a weak D call TRBD1 (6 bases). CDR3 length: 15 residues. In germline, CDR1 is LNHDA, CDR2 SQIVND (reference sequence). The ends were cut back, 2 bases at V and 6 bases at J, with 15 bases in the middle. The CDR3 DNA follows: TGTGCCAGTAGTATACAACAGGGTGGCAGGGATACGCAGTATTTT. It yields the protein CASSIQQGGRDTQYF.

The chain employs TRBV18 and TRBJ2-6, with TRBD2 identical over 8 bases. With 0 bases clipped from V and 9 bases from J, the junction kept 7 bases outside the gene matches. Germline V CDR1 and CDR2: KGHSH, LQKENI. This CDR3 comprises 16 residues. CDR3 sequence (DNA): TGTGCCAGCTCACCACCGAGATTAGCGGGAATCAACGTCCTGACTTTC. Protein: CASSPPRLAGINVLTF.